This T cell receptor beta chain was obtained from a study of OX40 agonist ivuxolimab in advanced cancers. Context from the whole study: The costimulatory receptor OX40 (CD134) was targeted by ivuxolimab, a fully human IgG2 agonistic monoclonal antibody. Intravenous ivuxolimab was administered to patients every 2 weeks at six dose levels: 0.01, 0.1, 0.3, 1.5, 3 and 10 mg/kg. Partial responses occurred in three dose-escalation patients: two with cutaneous melanoma and one with hepatocellular carcinoma. In the dose-escalation cohort, 65% to 85% of patients were male, and the mean age was 60 years with a range of roughly 20 to 85. Patients were allowed to have had prior anti-PD-1, anti-PD-L1 or anti-CTLA-4 therapy, and around 41% of the dose-escalation patients had previously received checkpoint inhibitors. Of the approximately 50 dose-escalation patients, hepatocellular carcinoma was present in about 20, melanoma in approximately 15, renal cell carcinoma in 9 and head and neck cancer in 9. The paper covers the monotherapy dose-escalation part of the phase I ivuxolimab trial, which included N ≈ 54 patients. The point of sequencing TCRbeta in the periphery was to test whether ivuxolimab changed TCR sequence diversity and drove clonal T-cell expansion. Findings and caveats that apply to the study as a whole: In the 0.1-3.0 mg/kg groups, partial responders had among the lowest normalized peripheral clonal expansion, particularly in CD8+ T cells. After ivuxolimab, more expanded clones were found on average in CD8+ T cells than in CD4+ T cells. Low levels of normalized T-cell clonal expansion were also seen in some nonresponding patients. The antigen specificity of the clonally expanded peripheral T cells was not determined. Clonal expansion of both CD4+ and CD8+ blood T cells was observed from baseline to week 6 at doses 0.1 to 3.0 mg/kg.

The trial excluded patients who had a history of autoimmune disease or were on systemic immunosuppression. Peripheral blood for TCR sequencing was collected from all dose cohorts at baseline, on cycle 4 day 1, and on cycle 7 day 1. The samples were taken from a phase I, first-in-human, multicenter, open-label dose-escalation trial of ivuxolimab. Adults with locally advanced or metastatic head and neck squamous cell, hepatocellular, melanoma or renal cell carcinoma were enrolled in the trial. Before TCR sequencing, CD4+ and CD8+ T cells were separately sorted from peripheral blood. V loses 4 bases at its end and J loses 7 bases; junction bases beyond the gene matches: 10. CDR1 is given as MGHRA and CDR2 as YSYEKL, both from the germline V gene. The CDR3 contains 17 residues, cysteine and phenylalanine counted. The entry retains the CDR3 DNA only, 51 bases that are in frame from base 1. Comment on this clone: Its antigen specificity is not known. There are no base qualities to consult, and no much larger clone falls within one base.

Genomic DNA was extracted from sorted cells for sequencing of the TCRbeta CDR3 region. The immunoSEQ Assay was used to sequence the TCRbeta CDR3 regions. The table was pulled from immuneACCESS by TCRdb, which kept in-frame rearrangements only. Such tables lose some clones; where checked, under half of the loss comes from unresolved V genes, and the rest has no known cause. The sample records about 140,000 clones, approximately 94% of which are singletons. Under 1.3% of the sample is taken by the ten largest. The chain uses TRBV4-1 and TRBJ2-1; 13 of the junction bases match TRBD2. This material consisted of CD4+ or CD8+ T cells sorted from blood, taken in a trial of the OX40 agonist ivuxolimab. The origin of this receptor is an adult with an advanced solid tumor such as melanoma, head and neck, liver or kidney cancer. The CDR3 protein: CASSRYWTSGGLNEQFF. At the DNA level, the sequence is TGCGCCAGCAGCCGCTACTGGACTAGCGGGGGCCTGAATGAGCAGTTCTTC.